This T cell receptor beta chain was retrieved from a study of T-cell memory formation after mild COVID-19 (dated by TCRdb to 2020 to 2023). Turning to the overall study: TCR sequence clusters from the two donors were largely donor specific. Longitudinal TCRalpha and TCRbeta repertoire sequencing tracked T-cell clones expanding and contracting after mild COVID-19 in a couple of donors. Two young, previously healthy adult volunteers made up the cohort, one male and one female.

V trim: 7 bases; J trim: 6 bases; unmatched bases: 15. Inclusive of the bounding cysteine and phenylalanine, the CDR3 is 16 residues long. Solely the CDR3 DNA is kept, with 48 bases framed from the first base. The instrument given in TCRdb is Illumina NovaSeq 6000. TCRalpha and TCRbeta cDNA libraries were constructed by 5'RACE with constant-segment primers, with sample barcodes and unique molecular identifiers being introduced. Trizol reagent was used to extract RNA from every sample. Amplification of the libraries took two PCR steps, and the second step added a second sample barcode plus Illumina TruSeq adapters. Libraries were sequenced on an Illumina NovaSeq with 2 x 150 bp paired-end reads. As for how the authors treated the data: Demultiplexing of reads and collapsing into UMI-guided consensus sequences were performed with migec v1.2.7. Using mixcr v2.1.11, the UMI consensuses were aligned to TRA and TRB V and J templates and assembled into clonotypes. Clonotypes were classified as expanded or contracted when called significant by both edgeR and NoisET, with noise models trained on biological replicates. For edgeR calls, the thresholds were a false discovery rate-adjusted p below 0.01 and a log2 fold-change of 1. PCA with hierarchical clustering of max-normalized trajectories of the 1000 most abundant clonotypes was used as exploratory dynamics analysis. The CD4 or CD8 phenotype of responding clones was assigned using the separately sequenced CD4+ and CD8+ repertoires. TCRdb applied fastp at Q25 and MiXCR to the public reads, then kept only in-frame beta chains. Rows with one shared CDR3 protein collapse into an entry with the most common genes and DNA. The V and J calls come from TCRdb's annotation, not from the publication. The sample table holds about 210,000 distinct CDR3 sequences, of which about 11% were seen once. The top ten hold roughly 3.2% of the sample.

This clonotype was observed a handful of times. Its cognate antigen has yet to be identified. No qualities accompany the bases; no much larger clone lies one base away. Ficoll-Paque density gradient centrifugation was the method used to isolate PBMCs. What the study reported, not specific to this receptor: Contracting CD4+ clones appeared mostly in the CM and EM memory subsets, whereas CD8+ clones were enriched in EMRA. Only a couple of mild cases were covered by the study, and larger cohorts that include severe cases with pre-infection samples were considered necessary. From day 15 to 85, contracting clones showed balanced CD4/CD8 phenotypes, whereas a second wave of clones that expanded from day 15 to 37 leaned towards CD4+. Whether the second-wave clones peaking on day 37 were SARS-CoV-2 specific was not confirmed. The detection of some responding clones in pre-infection memory suggests that pre-existing cross-reactive memory T cells joined the SARS-CoV-2 response.

Sequencing was done on a sample of PBMCs or a T cell subset sorted from them (not recorded which). This sequence uses TRBV12-3 or TRBV12-4 and TRBJ2-3, with 8 middle bases fitting TRBD2. The receptor's source is a man between 18 and 35 years old who had mild COVID-19 (a few samples of this study predate the infection). The sample titles of this study are shuffled in the database, so cell type and time point are left out; the donor was told from shared clones. The CDR3 protein: CASIKGPGLGVDTQYF. The DNA sequence is given as TGTGCCAGCATCAAAGGTCCGGGACTAGGAGTCGATACGCAGTATTTT.